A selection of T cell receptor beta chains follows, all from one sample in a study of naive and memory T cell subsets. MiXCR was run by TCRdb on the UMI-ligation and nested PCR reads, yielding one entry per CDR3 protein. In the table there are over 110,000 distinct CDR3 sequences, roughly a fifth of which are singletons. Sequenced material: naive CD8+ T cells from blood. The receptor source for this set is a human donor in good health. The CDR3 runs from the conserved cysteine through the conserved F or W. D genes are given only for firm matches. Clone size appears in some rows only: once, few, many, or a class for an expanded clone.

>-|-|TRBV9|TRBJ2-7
CASSPGAQVEQYF
TGTGCCAGCAGCCCAGGGGCCCAAGTCGAGCAGTACTTC
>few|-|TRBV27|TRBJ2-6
CASSLLSGANVLTF
TGTGCCAGCAGTTTACTCTCTGGGGCCAACGTCCTGACTTTC
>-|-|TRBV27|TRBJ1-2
CASSPGRGLGGYTF
TGTGCCAGCAGCCCAGGCAGGGGCTTAGGCGGCTACACCTTC
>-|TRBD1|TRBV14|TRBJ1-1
CASSQGQGFNTEAFF
TGTGCCAGCAGCCAAGGACAGGGGTTTAACACTGAAGCTTTCTTT
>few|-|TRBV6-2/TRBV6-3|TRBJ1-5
CASSLYSQPQHF
TGTGCCAGCAGCTTATATAGTCAGCCCCAGCATTTT
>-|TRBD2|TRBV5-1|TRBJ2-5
CASSTVAGVFKETQYF
TGCGCCAGCAGCACCGTAGCGGGAGTTTTTAAAGAGACCCAGTACTTC
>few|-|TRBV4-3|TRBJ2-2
CASSQDIGQGQFRPLFF
TGCGCCAGCAGCCAAGATATCGGGCAGGGCCAATTCCGGCCGCTGTTTTTT
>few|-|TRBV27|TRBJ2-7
CASKDRPDSYEQYF
TGTGCCAGCAAAGACAGACCAGACTCCTACGAGCAGTACTTC
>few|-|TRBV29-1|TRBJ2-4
CSVEDARILGNIQYF
TGCAGCGTTGAAGACGCGCGTATTCTTGGGAACATTCAGTACTTC
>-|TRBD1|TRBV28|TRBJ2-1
CASRDRGLDEQFF
TGTGCCAGTCGGGACAGGGGGCTCGATGAGCAGTTCTTC
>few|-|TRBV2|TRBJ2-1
CASSVWGRGNNEQFF
TGTGCCAGCAGTGTTTGGGGGAGAGGTAACAATGAGCAGTTCTTC
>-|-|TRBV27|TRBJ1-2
CASSLKPHPTF
TGTGCCAGCAGCCTTAAGCCGCACCCCACCTTC
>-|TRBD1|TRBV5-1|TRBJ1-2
CASSLAEGGVYGYTF
TGCGCCAGCAGCTTGGCCGAAGGGGGCGTCTATGGCTACACCTTC
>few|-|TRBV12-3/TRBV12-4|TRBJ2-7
CASSSSVYEQYF
TGTGCCAGCAGTTCCAGTGTCTACGAGCAGTACTTC
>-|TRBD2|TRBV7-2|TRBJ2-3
CASSSVAGATSDTQYF
TGTGCCAGCAGCTCGGTAGCGGGAGCGACGTCAGATACGCAGTATTTT
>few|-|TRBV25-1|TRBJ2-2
CASNGGELFF
TGTGCCAGCAACGGGGGGGAGCTGTTTTTT
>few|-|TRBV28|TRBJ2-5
CASSLPREEETQYF
TGTGCCAGCAGTTTACCAAGGGAAGAAGAGACCCAGTACTTC
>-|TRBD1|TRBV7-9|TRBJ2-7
CASSPGQGDEQYF
TGTGCCAGCAGCCCAGGACAGGGTGACGAGCAGTACTTC
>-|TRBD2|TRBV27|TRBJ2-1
CASSPGLEIYEQFF
TGTGCCAGCAGCCCGGGACTAGAGATATATGAGCAGTTCTTC
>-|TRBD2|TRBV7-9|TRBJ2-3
CASSPTSGPTDTQYF
TGTGCCAGCAGTCCGACTAGCGGACCCACAGATACGCAGTATTTT
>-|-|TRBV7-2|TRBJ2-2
CASSSRDKYTGELFF
TGTGCCAGCAGCTCCCGGGACAAATACACCGGGGAGCTGTTTTTT
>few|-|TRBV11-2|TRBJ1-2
CASSLDRDGYTF
TGTGCCAGCAGCTTAGATCGTGATGGCTACACCTTC
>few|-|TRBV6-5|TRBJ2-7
CASSVQGGYEQYF
TGTGCCAGCAGTGTCCAGGGGGGATACGAGCAGTACTTC
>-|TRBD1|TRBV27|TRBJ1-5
CASSSTGGNQPQHF
TGTGCCAGCAGTTCAACAGGGGGCAATCAGCCCCAGCATTTT
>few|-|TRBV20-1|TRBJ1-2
CSARGGFEGYGYTF
TGCAGTGCTAGGGGGGGTTTTGAGGGATATGGCTACACCTTC
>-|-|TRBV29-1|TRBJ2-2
CSVRDTDTGELFF
TGCAGCGTCCGGGACACAGACACCGGGGAGCTGTTTTTT
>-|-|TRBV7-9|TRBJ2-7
CASSLDPDGLKNEQYF
TGTGCCAGCAGCTTAGATCCAGACGGTCTCAAGAACGAGCAGTACTTC
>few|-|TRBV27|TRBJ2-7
CASSLSRRKLYF
TGTGCCAGCAGTTTATCAAGGAGGAAATTGTACTTC
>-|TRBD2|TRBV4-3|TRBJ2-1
CASSQVLAGEGSYNEQFF
TGCGCCAGCAGCCAAGTACTAGCGGGAGAGGGGTCCTACAATGAGCAGTTCTTC
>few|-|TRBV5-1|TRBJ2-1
CASSFRWEDSYNEQFF
TGCGCCAGCAGCTTCAGGTGGGAGGACTCCTACAATGAGCAGTTCTTC
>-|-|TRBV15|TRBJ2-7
CATSKWSGQYEQYF
TGTGCCACCAGCAAGTGGAGCGGACAGTACGAGCAGTACTTC
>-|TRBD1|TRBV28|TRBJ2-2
CASSFGQGAYTGELFF
TGTGCCAGCAGTTTTGGACAGGGGGCTTACACCGGGGAGCTGTTTTTT
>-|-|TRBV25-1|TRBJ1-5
CASSESSTGWQPQHF
TGTGCCAGCAGTGAATCCTCGACAGGATGGCAGCCCCAGCATTTT
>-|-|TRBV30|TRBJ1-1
CAWRYGNVEAFF
TGTGCCTGGAGATACGGGAATGTTGAAGCTTTCTTT
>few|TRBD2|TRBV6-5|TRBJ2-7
CASSYSKLADYEQYF
TGTGCCAGCAGTTACTCCAAACTAGCGGACTACGAGCAGTACTTC
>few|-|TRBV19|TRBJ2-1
CASSDSSSYNEQFF
TGTGCCAGTAGTGACTCGAGCTCCTACAATGAGCAGTTCTTC
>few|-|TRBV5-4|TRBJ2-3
CASSEDRDTQYF
TGTGCCAGCAGCGAAGACCGGGATACGCAGTATTTT
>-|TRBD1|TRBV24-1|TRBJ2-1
CATSDPGQGADEQFF
TGTGCCACCAGTGACCCTGGACAGGGGGCGGATGAGCAGTTCTTC
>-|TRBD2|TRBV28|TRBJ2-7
CASTQGLADASYEQYF
TGTGCCAGCACCCAAGGACTAGCGGATGCTTCCTACGAGCAGTACTTC
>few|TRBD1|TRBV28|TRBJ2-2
CASSLDRGDTGELFF
TGTGCCAGCAGCCTTGACAGGGGAGACACCGGGGAGCTGTTTTTT
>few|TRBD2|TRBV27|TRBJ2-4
CASSSSSGWDIQYF
TGTGCCAGCAGTTCGTCTAGCGGGTGGGACATTCAGTACTTC
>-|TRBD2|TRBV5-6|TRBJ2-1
CASTEGLAGANEQFF
TGTGCCAGCACCGAGGGACTAGCGGGGGCCAATGAGCAGTTCTTC
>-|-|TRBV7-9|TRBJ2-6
CASPFLDNVLTF
TGTGCCAGCCCGTTTTTGGACAACGTCCTGACTTTC
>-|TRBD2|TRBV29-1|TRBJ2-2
CSARGLAGDPGELFF
TGCAGCGCCCGCGGACTAGCGGGAGACCCCGGGGAGCTGTTTTTT
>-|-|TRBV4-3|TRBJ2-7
CASSPQLSFEQYF
TGCGCCAGCAGCCCGCAACTGTCGTTCGAGCAGTACTTC
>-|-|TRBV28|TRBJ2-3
CASSATPPSDSTDTQYF
TGTGCCAGCAGTGCAACCCCTCCTAGCGATAGCACAGATACGCAGTATTTT
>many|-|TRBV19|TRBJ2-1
CASSIALRRNEQFF
TGTGCCAGTAGTATAGCGTTAAGGAGGAATGAGCAGTTCTTC